This T cell receptor beta chain was identified during a study of blood T cell repertoires in COVID-19. Study-wide context: In each case, the material was cDNA or gDNA derived from T cells, B-cell-depleted T cells, or PBMCs.

Original processing methods: Amplification of reference gene primers was used by the study to estimate nucleated cell counts. Clones were read by immunoSEQ multiplex PCR, and TCRdb kept only the in-frame ones, dropping some. From that table come the V and J calls and clone size; the DNA was used to work out D and trimming. The table shows under 55,000 clones, with 70% to 90% occurring only once. The sequenced sample was peripheral blood. The receptor comes from a human donor in a cohort sampled during active COVID-19.

The chain's CDR3 is CASNGGEDTDTQYF. The DNA of the CDR3 is TGTGCCAGCAACGGCGGGGAGGACACAGATACGCAGTATTTT. The V call is TRBV7-9, the J call TRBJ2-3; D possibly corresponds to TRBD2 (6 bases). The CDR3 spans 14 residues. Germline V gene sequence: CDR1 SEHNR, CDR2 FQNEAQ (reference sequence). Trimming shortened V by 7 bases and J by 2 bases, and 13 bases separated the two germline ends.